This T cell receptor beta chain is from a study of cytomegalovirus exposure and HLA in healthy donors. Background on the study: The roughly 700 first-cohort repertoires and the 110 or so validation repertoires shared the same platform, a later analysis reported. Study-level points and caveats: The study designated around 150 TCR beta chains cytomegalovirus-associated. Reports described diagnosis of cytomegalovirus status by the classifier as highly specific and sensitive. Under in vitro conditions, a few CMV-associated chains were confirmed as specific for CMV antigens.

This clone was found a few times. The target antigen is unknown. The CDR3 covers 14 residues. CDR1 SNHLY and CDR2 FYNNEI come from the germline V gene. The V gene lost 7 bases and the J gene lost 0 bases, with 12 bases spanning the gap. Method: immunoSEQ multiplex PCR; TCRdb's copy keeps in-frame clones and lacks some. The sample gives 220,000 or so clones, approximately 83% of which show up once; more than 13% is in the top ten. The clonotype originates from a woman aged 25 to 45 in good health and CMV-seropositive. V usage is TRBV2 and J usage is TRBJ1-2, with unresolved D. Sequenced: PBMCs. Here the CDR3 reads CASTAPEANYGYTF. CDR3 sequence (DNA): TGTGCCAGCACCGCGCCAGAGGCTAACTATGGCTACACCTTC.